The clone carrying this T cell receptor beta chain was recorded at least ten times. Its antigen is not identified. Amplification of TCR beta CDR3 regions used RNA as the template. The TCR CDR3 was amplified in a first-round RT-PCR using the HTBI primer set. TCRdb ran MiXCR on the multiplex PCR reads and lists one entry per CDR3 protein. The table lists nearly 750,000 distinct CDR3 sequences, over 35% of them singletons, with approximately 31% in the top ten. The data were obtained in a study of T cells in Graves' hyperthyroidism and ophthalmopathy. Study-level points and caveats: In validation, the model predicted ophthalmopathy. These predictions came a median about 6.5 months before onset. Blood also carried most thyroid clonotypes expanded above 0.001. Ophthalmopathy was separated from stable hyperthyroidism by a 13 V-J model.

The CDR3 loop spans 12 amino acids. Trimming took 7 bases from V and 8 from J, leaving 14 bases between them. Germline CDR1 is SGHTA and CDR2 is FQGNSA. Input material: blood. V usage is TRBV7-2 and J usage is TRBJ1-2, with unresolved D. This sequence was found in a woman aged 40 to 50 with Graves' hyperthyroidism. CDR3 residues: CASIRTPWGYTF. The CDR3, as DNA: TGTGCCAGCATCCGAACCCCCTGGGGCTACACCTTC.